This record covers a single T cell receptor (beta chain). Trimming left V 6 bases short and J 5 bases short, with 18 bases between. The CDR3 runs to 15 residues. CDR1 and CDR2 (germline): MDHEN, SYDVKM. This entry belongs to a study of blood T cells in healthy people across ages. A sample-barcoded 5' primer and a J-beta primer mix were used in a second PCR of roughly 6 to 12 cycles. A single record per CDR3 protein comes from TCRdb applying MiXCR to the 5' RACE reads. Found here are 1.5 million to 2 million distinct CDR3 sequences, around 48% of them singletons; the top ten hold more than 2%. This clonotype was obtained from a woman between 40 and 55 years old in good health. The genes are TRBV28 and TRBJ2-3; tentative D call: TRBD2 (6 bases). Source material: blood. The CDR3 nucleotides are TGTGCCAGCAGGGATTCGCGCGCCGGGGGAGATACGCAGTATTTT. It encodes CASRDSRAGGDTQYF.